This T cell receptor beta chain was identified during a study of shared clonotypes between healthy human individuals. Notes on the study in general: Naive CD4 clonotype sharing across several donors was approximately 5%. A small donor pool kept down the genetic and exposure-history diversity that was represented.

Trimming removed 1 base from V and 6 bases from J, with 19 bases in between. The germline V gene has CDR1 MGHRA and CDR2 YSYEKL. The CDR3 totals 16 residues. Here immunoSEQ multiplex PCR was the method, and the copy in TCRdb shows in-frame clones only, minus some. This table holds about 1 million clones, about 76% found once. Note on this clone: Its antigen is not identified. Possible read error: a much larger clone is one base away.

This TCR was sampled from a man in his late teens or twenties in good health. The genes are TRBV4-1 and TRBJ2-7; no clear D. Specimen: memory CD4+ T cells sorted from blood. Noted subset: CD45RA-negative fraction. DNA of the CDR3: TGCGCCAGCAGCCAAGTCGATCTCGGGTTTACCTGCGAGCAGTACTTC. Protein: CASSQVDLGFTCEQYF.